These T cell receptor beta chains were read from a single sample in a study of blood T cells in healthy people across ages. One entry per CDR3 protein results from TCRdb running MiXCR on the 5' RACE reads. This sample carries hundreds of thousands of distinct CDR3 sequences, under 65% of them seen once, and the ten largest clones take 13%. Specimen: blood. These receptors all stem from a woman at least 80 years old in good health. Both conserved end residues are part of each CDR3. D genes are given only for firm matches. The listing skips clone size in some rows; elsewhere it reads once, few, many or a size class.

v_gene,abundance,j_gene,d_gene,CDR3nt,CDR3aa
TRBV24-1,many,TRBJ2-1,.,TGTGCCACCAGTGATCCCATCTCAGGGATTAGCCCCTACAATGAGCAGTTCTTC,CATSDPISGISPYNEQFF
TRBV12-3/TRBV12-4,.,TRBJ1-3,.,TGTGCCAGCAGCCCCCGCAGGGTCTCTGGAAACACCATATATTTT,CASSPRRVSGNTIYF
TRBV20-1,few,TRBJ2-1,TRBD1,TGCAGTGCTACCCGGGACAGGGGTAGAGGGCAGGTCTTC,CSATRDRGRGQVF
TRBV2,.,TRBJ1-6,.,TGTGCCAGCACGGACGGGACCAGAACACCCCTCCACTTT,CASTDGTRTPLHF
TRBV7-8,.,TRBJ2-3,.,TGTGCCAGCACCCTGACGCGGCTTACAGATACGCAGTATTTT,CASTLTRLTDTQYF
TRBV11-3,many,TRBJ2-1,TRBD2,TGTGCCAGCAGCTTAATTGAGCGGGAGGAGCAGTTCTTC,CASSLIEREEQFF
TRBV5-1,.,TRBJ2-2,.,TGCGCCAGCAGCCTGGACACGACGACCGGGGAGCTGTTTTTT,CASSLDTTTGELFF
TRBV13,.,TRBJ2-3,TRBD2,TGTGCCAGCGCCCCGCGGGGGAGACACACAGATACGCAGTATTTT,CASAPRGRHTDTQYF
TRBV5-1,many,TRBJ1-1,.,TGCGCCAGCAGAGAGCTACAGAACATGAACACTGAAGCTTTCTTT,CASRELQNMNTEAFF
TRBV5-1,few,TRBJ2-7,.,TGCGCCAGCAGCGACGATGCCCTCTACGAGCAGTACTTC,CASSDDALYEQYF
TRBV28,.,TRBJ2-2,.,TGTGCCAGCAGCAACGGTAACACCGGGGAGCTGTTTTTT,CASSNGNTGELFF
TRBV11-2,.,TRBJ2-7,.,TGTGCCAGCAGCTTAGCCCCCGGCAGGGCCTACGAGCAGTACTTC,CASSLAPGRAYEQYF
TRBV20-1,few,TRBJ2-2,TRBD2,TGCAGTGCTAGAGTCGTGGGCGGGAGTTCTTCCGGGGAGCTGTTTTTT,CSARVVGGSSSGELFF
TRBV12-3/TRBV12-4,.,TRBJ2-1,TRBD2,TGTGCCAGCAGTCCACAAGGTTTGCGGGAGGGACCCATATCCTGCAATGAGCAGTTCTTC,CASSPQGLREGPISCNEQFF
TRBV24-1,.,TRBJ2-1,.,TGTGCCACCAGTAGACCCGGGGTTGGGCTGGATGAGCGGTTCTTC,CATSRPGVGLDERFF
TRBV5-1,.,TRBJ2-7,.,TGCGCCAGCAGCTTGGGATTAGGGGGAACCTACGAGCAGTACTTC,CASSLGLGGTYEQYF
TRBV7-2,few,TRBJ2-4,TRBD1,TGTGCCAGCAGCTTAGCGCTCGGGACAGGTCCCAAAAACATTCAGTACTTC,CASSLALGTGPKNIQYF
TRBV5-6,few,TRBJ1-3,.,TGTGCCAGCAGCTTGGCAGGGGTTGGAAACACCATATATTTT,CASSLAGVGNTIYF
TRBV4-1,many,TRBJ2-5,TRBD1,TGCGCCAGCAGCCCACTCCACAGGGGGTTCCAAGAGACCCAGTACTTC,CASSPLHRGFQETQYF
TRBV28,.,TRBJ1-5,.,TGTGCCAGCACGCGTCGGACGTCCAATCAGCCCCAGCATTTT,CASTRRTSNQPQHF
TRBV27,few,TRBJ1-2,.,TGTGCCAGCAGTTTGTTGGGAAGGAATGGCTACACCTTC,CASSLLGRNGYTF
TRBV23-1,once,TRBJ2-5,.,TGCGCCAGCAGTCAATCTAATCAGGGGCACAATGAGCAGTACTTC,CASSQSNQGHNEQYF
TRBV12-3/TRBV12-4,many,TRBJ2-3,.,TGTGCCAGCAGTTCAGGGTATGGAGCAGATACGCAGTATTTT,CASSSGYGADTQYF
TRBV12-3/TRBV12-4,.,TRBJ2-5,.,TGTGCCAGCAGTCCCATAGGGGACGGACAAGAGACCCAGTACTTC,CASSPIGDGQETQYF
TRBV29-1,.,TRBJ2-4,TRBD2,TGCAGCGTCGGAAAGGCGGGGGGGCCAGAAAACATTCAGTACTTC,CSVGKAGGPENIQYF
TRBV2,few,TRBJ1-4,TRBD1,TGTGCCAGCAGTGGACAGGGGGCGCGGGATGAAAAACTGTTTTTT,CASSGQGARDEKLFF
TRBV29-1,once,TRBJ2-1,.,TGCAGCATGGACACATACAATGAGCAGTTCTTC,CSMDTYNEQFF
TRBV4-1,many,TRBJ2-1,TRBD2,TGCGCCAGCAGCCAAGTGGGCGGGAGGGCCCCGAATGAGCAGTTCTTC,CASSQVGGRAPNEQFF
TRBV9,.,TRBJ2-5,TRBD1,TGTGCCAGCAGCGCAGAGCAGGGGGCGAAGACCCAGTACTTC,CASSAEQGAKTQYF
TRBV3-1,many,TRBJ1-4,.,TGTGCCAGCAGCCTTTATCGGCCCTCTTCAACTAATGAAAAACTGTTTTTT,CASSLYRPSSTNEKLFF
TRBV2,once,TRBJ2-1,.,TGTGCCAGCAAAGTCCCTGACACGTACAATGAGCAGTTCTTC,CASKVPDTYNEQFF
TRBV29-1,.,TRBJ2-1,.,TGCAGCGTCGTCTCCAGGGTAAGCTCCTACAATGAGCAGTTCTTC,CSVVSRVSSYNEQFF
TRBV11-2,.,TRBJ2-7,.,TGTGCCAGCAGCTTATTCGACGAGCAGTACTTC,CASSLFDEQYF
TRBV7-2,.,TRBJ2-1,TRBD2,TGTGCCAGCAGCTTAGTGGTGACTAGCGGCCGCAATGAGCAGTTCTTC,CASSLVVTSGRNEQFF
TRBV10-1,.,TRBJ2-7,.,TGCGCCAGCAGCCTACAGGAGGGGGGCGAGCAGTACTTC,CASSLQEGGEQYF
TRBV12-3/TRBV12-4,few,TRBJ2-5,.,TGTGCATCAACCGGGGAAGGTGAGCAGTACTTC,CASTGEGEQYF
TRBV3-1,.,TRBJ1-4,TRBD1,TGTGCCAGCAGCCAAGGGGGACAGTGGGTTGAAAAACTGTTTTTT,CASSQGGQWVEKLFF
TRBV24-1,.,TRBJ2-5,.,TGTGCCACCAGTGATCGCGGACTATCCCAAGAGACCCAGTACTTC,CATSDRGLSQETQYF
TRBV6-1,few,TRBJ1-2,TRBD1,TGTGCCAGCAGATGGGACAGGGGGCTGTATGGCTACACCTTC,CASRWDRGLYGYTF
TRBV3-1,.,TRBJ2-1,TRBD2,TGTGCCAGCAGCCGTAAACAGCGGGGGAATGAGCAGTTCTTC,CASSRKQRGNEQFF
TRBV5-1,many,TRBJ1-6,.,TGCGCCAGCAGCTTGGTCGGCCAATATTCACCCCTCCACTTT,CASSLVGQYSPLHF
TRBV28,many,TRBJ2-1,TRBD2,TGTGCCAGCAGTTCCCAATCAGCGGGATACCCCGAGCAGTTCTTC,CASSSQSAGYPEQFF
TRBV4-3,.,TRBJ2-1,TRBD2,TGCGCCAGCAGCCAAGATCGGGGGGGACACCGAAATGAGCAGTTCTTC,CASSQDRGGHRNEQFF
TRBV12-3/TRBV12-4,many,TRBJ2-1,.,TGTGCCAGCAGTTTAGCGGAGCGCCCCATGCCCTACAATGAGCAGTTCTTC,CASSLAERPMPYNEQFF
TRBV7-2,.,TRBJ1-4,.,TGTGCCAGCAGCCCTCGAAGACCCACCTGGGGGGAAAAACTGTTTTTT,CASSPRRPTWGEKLFF
TRBV11-3,many,TRBJ2-1,TRBD2,TGTGCCAGCAGCCTGGTTAGCGGGGCCTCCTACAATGAGCAGTTCTTC,CASSLVSGASYNEQFF
TRBV3-1,.,TRBJ2-2,TRBD2,TGTGCCAGCAGCCCCTCGACCAGCGGGGTAACCGGGGAGCTGTTTTTT,CASSPSTSGVTGELFF
TRBV7-2,many,TRBJ2-1,TRBD2,TGTGCCATCCGGGGGGTCAGCTCCTACAATGAGCAGTTCTTC,CAIRGVSSYNEQFF
TRBV4-3,.,TRBJ2-1,.,TGCGCCAGCAGCCAAGAGTTGAGCCGGGGTTTCGACCACAATGAGCAGTTCTTC,CASSQELSRGFDHNEQFF
TRBV28,.,TRBJ1-5,.,TGTGCCAGCAGTTCCCCGATGAACTTTCGACAGCCCCAGCATTTT,CASSSPMNFRQPQHF
TRBV4-2,.,TRBJ2-3,.,TGTGCCAGCAGCCAAGAATTCCCCACGTCATGGACGCAGTATTTT,CASSQEFPTSWTQYF